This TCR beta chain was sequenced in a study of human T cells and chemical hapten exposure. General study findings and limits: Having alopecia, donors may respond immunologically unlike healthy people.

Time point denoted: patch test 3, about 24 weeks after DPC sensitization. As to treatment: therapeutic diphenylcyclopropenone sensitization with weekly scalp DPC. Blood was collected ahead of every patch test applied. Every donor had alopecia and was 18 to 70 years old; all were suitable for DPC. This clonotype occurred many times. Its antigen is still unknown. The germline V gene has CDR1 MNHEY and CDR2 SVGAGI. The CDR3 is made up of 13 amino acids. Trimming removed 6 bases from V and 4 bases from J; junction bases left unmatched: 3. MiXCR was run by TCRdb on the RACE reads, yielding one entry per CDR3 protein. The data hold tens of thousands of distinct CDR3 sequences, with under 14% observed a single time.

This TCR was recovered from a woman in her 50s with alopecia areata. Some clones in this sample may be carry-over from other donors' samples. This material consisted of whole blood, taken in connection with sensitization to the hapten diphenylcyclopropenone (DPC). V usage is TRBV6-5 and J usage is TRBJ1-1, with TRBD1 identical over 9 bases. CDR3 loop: CASRRDRVTEAFF. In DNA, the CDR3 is TGTGCCAGCAGAAGGGACAGGGTCACTGAAGCTTTCTTT.